The T cell receptor beta chain described here comes from a study of T-cell reconstitution after alpha-beta-depleted transplantation in children. Study observations and caveats: Several hundred expanded graft clones reportedly were the source of alpha-beta T cells about two months after transplant. Newly made T cells mostly supplied T-cell counts and diversity one year after transplant. Surviving recipient cells, namely T cells and thymic progenitors, were the source of high day-60 TCRbeta diversity in some patients.

The CDR3 covers 15 residues. Deletions cut 7 bases from V and 9 bases from J, with 19 bases between. CDR1 is LNHNV, CDR2 YYDKDF, per germline (reference sequence). This clonotype was picked up many times. Its target is unknown. Unique molecular identifiers were used in preparing the TCRbeta library. TCRdb used MiXCR to reprocess the PCR reads, holding one entry per CDR3 protein. Of 580,000 or so distinct CDR3 sequences listed, roughly 24% are singletons. This clonotype was obtained from a boy less than two years old who had a stem cell transplant for acute myeloid leukemia, so the T cells may come from the graft donor. Source: PBMCs, mostly from graft donor cells, taken 360 days after TCRalphabeta/CD19-depleted stem cell transplant. V usage is TRBV15 and J usage is TRBJ1-6; D may be TRBD1 (5 bases). The CDR3 DNA reads TGTGCCACCAACCCGCGGGGGGAGGGGAGTTCACCCCTCCACTTT. Amino acid sequence: CATNPRGEGSSPLHF.